A single sample gave rise to the 13 T cell receptor beta chains below, sequenced in a study of identical twins. TCRdb re-called the 5' RACE reads through MiXCR, storing one row per CDR3 protein. The table shows a few hundred thousand distinct CDR3 sequences, with more than 13% occurring only once. These data were likewise used in another study, on yellow fever vaccine responses in identical twins.

Source material: CD4+ T cells sorted from blood. The receptors derive from a young woman in good health.

In this sample, this clonotype turned up a few times. The rearrangement links TRBV11-1 to TRBJ2-3; D unclear. V lost 6 bases and J lost 4, with 8 bases in between. The germline gives CDR1 SGHAT, CDR2 FQDESV (reference sequence). The CDR3 totals 12 residues. The CDR3 loop is CASRQIADTQYF. CDR3 DNA: TGTGCCAGCAGACAAATTGCAGATACGCAGTATTTT.

This clonotype was counted between two and nine times. V gene TRBV4-3 combines with J gene TRBJ2-1, with TRBD2 matching 8 bases. The CDR3 extends over 15 amino acids. V gave up 0 bases and J gave up 7 bases; unmatched junction bases: 5. Germline V gene lookup returns CDR1 LGHNA and CDR2 YSLEER. CDR3 coding DNA: TGCGCCAGCAGCCAAGATCTAGGACTAGCAAATGAGCAGTTCTTC. Its translation is CASSQDLGLANEQFF.

The chain links TRBV7-2 to TRBJ2-7; D is possibly TRBD2 (5 bases). Germline assignment: CDR1 SGHTA and CDR2 FQGNSA. V lost 4 bases and J lost 9, with 16 bases in between. This CDR3 contains 13 residues. The DNA of the CDR3 is TGTGCCAGCAGCTATTCGGGGAGTGGCGCGCAGTACTTC. Translated, it gives CASSYSGSGAQYF.

The rearrangement joins TRBV12-3 or TRBV12-4 to TRBJ2-1; 12 bases fit TRBD2. CDR3 size: 15 residues. The V and J ends lost 8 bases and 9 bases, in that order; junction bases with no gene match: 11. In DNA, the CDR3 is TGTGCCAGCGGATTGGGACTAGCGGGCGGGGGTGAGCAGTTCTTC. This gives the protein CASGLGLAGGGEQFF.

The table lists this clonotype with a few counts. J is TRBJ2-1 and V is TRBV7-6; TRBD2 aligns across 12 bases. Germline CDR1 and CDR2: SGHVS and FNYEAQ. Trimming took 1 base from V and 5 from J; bases not matched to a gene: 9. CDR3 length: 18 amino acids. Written as DNA, the CDR3 is TGTGCCAGCAGCTTAGGCCTAGCGGGAGGGCCGTCGAACAATGAGCAGTTCTTC. Protein: CASSLGLAGGPSNNEQFF.

This clonotype was detected only a few times. The chain combines TRBV4-2 with TRBJ2-3; 12 nucleotides align to TRBD2. Germline V lookup: CDR1 LGHNA, CDR2 YNFKEQ. With 1 base clipped from V and 4 bases from J, the junction kept 6 bases outside the gene matches. This CDR3 comprises 17 residues. In nucleotides, the CDR3 is TGTGCCAGCAGCCAAGCCCCTAGCGGGGGGGAAGCAGATACGCAGTATTTT. Encoded protein: CASSQAPSGGEADTQYF.

The chain has TRBV20-1 and TRBJ2-5, with TRBD2 matching 12 bases. The CDR3 has 12 amino acids. V shed 7 bases and J 6 bases; nucleotides not matched to a gene: 3. Germline V lookup: CDR1 DFQATT, CDR2 SNEGSKA (reference sequence). CDR3 DNA sequence: TGCAGTGGACTAGCGGGAGTAAAGACCCAGTACTTC. Translation: CSGLAGVKTQYF.

The chain uses TRBV5-1 and TRBJ2-7, with 9 positions matching TRBD1. There are 16 residues in the CDR3. V gave up 0 bases and J gave up 2 bases; unmatched junction bases: 6. The germline V gene encodes CDR1 SGHRS and CDR2 YFSETQ. CDR3 DNA: TGCGCCAGCAGCTTGGCCTGGGACAGGGACACCTACGAGCAGTACTTC. Residues: CASSLAWDRDTYEQYF.

This clonotype was detected ten times or more. The chain employs TRBV7-2 and TRBJ1-2, with D possibly matching TRBD1 (5 bases). Per germline, CDR1 SGHTA and CDR2 FQGNSA. V lost 0 bases to trimming and J lost 8 bases, with 13 bases between them. This CDR3 contains 14 residues. The CDR3 coding sequence is TGTGCCAGCAGCTTAGCGTTAGGGGCGAACGGCTACACCTTC. This encodes CASSLALGANGYTF.

The chain carries TRBV5-1 and TRBJ1-4; 7 bases match TRBD1. The V segment lost 5 bases and the J segment 5 bases; nucleotides outside the gene matches: 6. This CDR3 spans 14 amino acids. From germline, CDR1 is SGHRS and CDR2 YFSETQ. This chain's CDR3 is CASRPQGGNEKLFF. DNA for the CDR3: TGCGCCAGCAGGCCGCAGGGGGGGAATGAAAAACTGTTTTTT.

The gene calls are TRBV11-2 and TRBJ2-7, with 9 bases aligning to TRBD1. Germline CDR1 SGHAT, CDR2 FQNNGV. The CDR3 spans 16 residues. J lost 5 bases, V lost 1 base, and 9 bases had no gene match. The CDR3 spells CASSLGGTGSIHEQYF. CDR3 nucleotide sequence: TGTGCCAGCAGCTTAGGGGGGACAGGGTCTATCCACGAGCAGTACTTC.

DNA of the CDR3: TGCAGCGGGTCCGTGGGGGAGACCCAGTACTTC. Protein: CSGSVGETQYF. The chain combines TRBV29-1 with TRBJ2-5; D is uncertain. The CDR3 contains 11 residues. V was shortened by 7 bases and J by 5 bases, with 11 bases between the two germline ends. The germline V gene encodes CDR1 SQVTM and CDR2 ANQGSEA. Combining the CDR3 with reference TRBV29-1 and TRBJ2-5 gives the whole variable domain SAVISQKPSRDICQRGTSLTIQCQVDSQVTMMFWYRQQPGQSLTLIATANQGSEATYESGFVIDKFPISRPNLTFSTLTVSNMSPEDSSIYLCSGSVGETQYFGPGTRLLVL.

This clonotype was found a few times. The chain has TRBV6-7 and TRBJ2-7; TRBD1 might be the D (5 bases). TRBV6-7 is an open reading frame, and its role is uncertain. V dropped 4 bases and J dropped 3 bases, with 16 bases sitting between them. The length of the CDR3 is 15 residues. The DNA for the CDR3 is TGTGCCAGCAGTTGCCAGGTACAGGCGAACTACGAGCAGTACTTC. Translating gives CASSCQVQANYEQYF.